This T cell receptor beta chain emerged from a study of spatial heterogeneity in lung cancer. Points from the study as a whole: Detection of ubiquitous tumor TCRs in blood was higher at resection than follow-up.

Stated time point: sample taken at primary tumor resection. The authors sequenced whole RNA from tumor, nontumor lung or frozen PBMC without sorting. MiXCR, applied by TCRdb to the 5' RACE reads, yields one record per CDR3 protein. The table has 85,000 to 100,000 distinct CDR3 sequences, over 9.5% seen once. Concerning this clonotype itself: Its antigen is not identified.

V was trimmed by 0 bases and J by 0 bases, leaving 15 bases between them. The CDR3 contains 17 residues. Looked up from germline, CDR1 is DFQATT and CDR2 is SNEGSKA (reference sequence). The receptor's source is a male donor with early-stage non-small cell lung cancer. The rearrangement links TRBV20-1 to TRBJ2-1; D might be TRBD2 (6 bases). Sequencing used PBMCs, obtained at surgery. The CDR3 sequence is CSARDGGSPSSYNEQFF. The CDR3 DNA sequence: TGCAGTGCTAGAGATGGAGGGTCCCCTAGCTCCTACAATGAGCAGTTCTTC.